This record looks at one TCR beta chain sequence and its context. This clone may be a read error of a much larger clone one base away. The sample originates from a study of early T cells in non-severe SARS-CoV-2 infection. Germline-derived CDR1 and CDR2 are SGHRS and YFSETQ. This CDR3 spans 15 amino acids. After removal of 0 bases from V and 4 bases from J, the junction contained 5 bases not matched to a gene. Each CDR3 protein gets one entry after TCRdb re-called the 5' RACE reads with MiXCR. The sample includes around 72,000 distinct CDR3 sequences, around 9.1% of them seen just once. The sequenced sample was whole blood, obtained at baseline. V gene TRBV5-1 combines with J gene TRBJ2-3; TRBD2 matches 7 bases. This clonotype was sampled from an adult who was a healthcare worker with PCR-confirmed SARS-CoV-2 infection or an uninfected control (not recorded which). The CDR3 coding sequence is TGCGCCAGCAGCTTGGTCACTAGCGAAGCAGATACGCAGTATTTT. This translates into CASSLVTSEADTQYF.